This section outlines one TCR beta chain sequence together with its context. This entry belongs to a study of CD8+CD57+ T cells in acquired aplastic anemia. This CDR3 spans 14 amino acids. CDR1 is ENHRY, CDR2 SYGVKD, per germline. V dropped 7 bases and J dropped 0; count of bases not matched to a gene: 4. Selection for sequencing was limited to patients who had shown CD8+CD57+ cell expansion by flow cytometry. CDR3 and TCR beta VDJ profiling relied on genomic DNA as the template. TCRdb processed the reads anew with MiXCR; each CDR3 protein has one entry. The data contain 310,000 or so distinct CDR3 sequences, approximately 58% of them seen just once; the ten biggest clones take up roughly 1.2%.

The sequence derives from a human donor with aplastic anemia. Sequencing was performed on sorted CD4+, CD8+, or CD8+CD57+ T cells (not recorded which) from PBMCs. V usage is TRBV10-3 and J usage is TRBJ2-3; 7 nucleotides align to TRBD1. CDR3 in DNA: TGTGCCATCAAGGGGGCGTATAGCACAGATACGCAGTATTTT. Its translation is CAIKGAYSTDTQYF.